The sequence of this T cell receptor beta chain was determined in a study of blood T cell repertoires in COVID-19 (TCRdb year 2020). Study-level background: Samples covering the acute and convalescent phases of COVID-19 were provided by collaborators in the United States, Italy and Spain. The repertoires were released in a freely available public database meant as a resource for research on the immune response to SARS-CoV-2. HLA class I and class II types, where available, came from metadata supplied by the sample provider rather than from assay-based typing. The samples were drawn from two sources: the first 160 participants of the ongoing ImmuneRACE study, and 1,254 subjects contributed by 6 global collaborators. The prospective study material was composed of cDNA or gDNA derived from T cells, B-cell-depleted T cells, or PBMCs. Deeply sampled blood TCRbeta repertoires from subjects exposed to, actively infected with, or recovered from COVID-19 were included in the dataset. Nearly every sample came with metadata listing a de-identified subject ID, COVID-19 status, age in years and sex.

TCRbeta CDR3 regions were amplified from genomic DNA using the immunoSEQ Assay, a bias-controlled multiplex PCR. The authors processed their data as follows. Within the assay, amplification of reference gene primers was used to estimate how many nucleated cells each sample contained. To quantify the absolute abundance of each unique TCRbeta CDR3 rearrangement, sequence reads were collapsed and filtered. For each sample, productive Simpson clonality was calculated by taking the square root of Simpson's diversity index across productive rearrangements. Sourced from immuneACCESS, this table was stored by TCRdb with only in-frame sequences that have V and J called. A share of the clones is absent; for the studies checked, an unresolved V gene accounts for under half, and the remainder has no known explanation. V and J calls and clone size are given by that table; D and trimming were obtained from the DNA. The sample has over 60,000 clones on record, 76% of them singletons. The top ten constitute about 16% of the sample.

On this clone itself: What antigen it recognizes has not been identified. Nothing much larger sits one base from this clone, and base qualities are not available.

Here is what the overall study found, with its caveats: The quantity of clinical and demographic metadata differed by source and by participant and was supplied without curation.

Measured from the cysteine to the phenylalanine, the CDR3 is 15 residues long. This entry keeps only the CDR3 DNA: 45 bases, framed from base 1. V is clipped by 2 bases and J by 0 bases, and the sequence between their germline boundaries is 8 bases long. Looking up the germline V gene yields CDR1 SGHAT and CDR2 FQNNGV. One collaborating source in Seattle enrolled patients during active infection and followed them longitudinally through the course of disease. Collaborating institutions collected whole blood in K2EDTA tubes following their own protocols. For TCRbeta analysis, collaborators shipped samples in one of three forms: frozen whole blood, isolated PBMCs, or DNA extracted from either of those sample types.

Sequenced: peripheral blood. The receptor's source is a man between 60 and 70 years old with COVID-19, enrolled during active disease. The chain is made from TRBV11-2 and TRBJ2-1, with the D gene uncertain. The CDR3 sequence is CASSLSPGSYNEQFF. The DNA is as follows: TGTGCCAGCAGCTTATCCCCAGGCTCCTACAATGAGCAGTTCTTC.